The clone carrying this T cell receptor beta chain was observed once. This sample is part of a study of STAT5B mutations in CD4+ large granular lymphocyte leukemia. CDR1 and CDR2 from the germline V gene are SGHDT and YYEEEE. The V end lost 4 bases, the J end lost 7 bases, and 21 bases lay between the germline ends. The CDR3 sequence is 16 residues long. The repertoire was sequenced with immunoSEQ multiplex PCR; TCRdb's copy has only in-frame clones and lacks some. In the table there are 40,000 to 55,000 clones, approximately 83% of which are singletons. The J gene is TRBJ1-5, the V gene TRBV5-6; D ambiguous. The origin of this receptor is a human donor in good health. The sample comprised CD4+ T cells from blood buffy coats. Here the CDR3 reads CASSRRTEREGQPQHF. CDR3 sequence (DNA): TGTGCCAGCAGCCGGCGCACGGAGAGGGAGGGCCAGCCCCAGCATTTT.